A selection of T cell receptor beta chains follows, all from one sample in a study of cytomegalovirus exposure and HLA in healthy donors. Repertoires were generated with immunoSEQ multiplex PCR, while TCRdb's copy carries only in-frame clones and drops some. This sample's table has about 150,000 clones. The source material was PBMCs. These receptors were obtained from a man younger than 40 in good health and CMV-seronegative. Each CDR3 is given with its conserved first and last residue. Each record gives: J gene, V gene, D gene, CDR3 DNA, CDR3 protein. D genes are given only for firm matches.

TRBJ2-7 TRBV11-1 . TGTGCCAGCAGCTCCACAGCCTACGAGCAGTACTTC CASSSTAYEQYF
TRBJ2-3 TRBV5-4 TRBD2 TGTGCCAGCAGCGAGGCTAGCGGGACGTATACGCAGTATTTT CASSEASGTYTQYF
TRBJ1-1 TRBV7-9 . TGTGCCAGCAGCAAGCAGACAGGCGAGAACACTGAAGCTTTCTTT CASSKQTGENTEAFF
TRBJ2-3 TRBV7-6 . TGTGCCTCCCAGGGCACCCCTCGAGATACGCAGTATTTT CASQGTPRDTQYF
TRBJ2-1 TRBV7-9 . TGTGCCAGCAGCCAGGCCTCCAGGGTCGGTGAGCAGTTCTTC CASSQASRVGEQFF
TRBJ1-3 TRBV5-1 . TGCGCCAGCAGCTTGTCAGGGGTAGACACCATATATTTT CASSLSGVDTIYF
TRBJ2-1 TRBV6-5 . TGTGCCAGCAGTTACGTGACGACTAACCACTACAATGAGCAGTTCTTC CASSYVTTNHYNEQFF
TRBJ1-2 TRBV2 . TGTGCCAGCAGGGCGGAGAACTATGGCTACACCTTC CASRAENYGYTF
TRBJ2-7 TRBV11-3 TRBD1 TGTGCCAGCAGCTTAGAGGGACAGCGCGTCTACGAGCAGTACTTC CASSLEGQRVYEQYF
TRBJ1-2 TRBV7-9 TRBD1 TGTGCCAGCAGCTTCGCAGGGGGATTGCATGGCTACACCTTC CASSFAGGLHGYTF
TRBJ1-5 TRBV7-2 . TGTGCCAGCAGCTCCCACGTGGGGGCAGGGGTTCAGCCCCAGCATTTT CASSSHVGAGVQPQHF
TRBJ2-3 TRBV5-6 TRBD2 TGTGCCAGCAGCCAGGGACTAGCGGGAACGGGAGATACGCAGTATTTT CASSQGLAGTGDTQYF
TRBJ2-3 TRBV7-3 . TGTGCCAGCAGCCCCTATACAGATACGCAGTATTTT CASSPYTDTQYF
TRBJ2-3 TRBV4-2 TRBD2 TGTGCCAGCAGCCAAGACGTCGGGAGGGCAGATACGCAGTATTTT CASSQDVGRADTQYF
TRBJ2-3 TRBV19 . TGTGCCAGTACGGATACAGGAACGACAGATACGCAGTATTTT CASTDTGTTDTQYF
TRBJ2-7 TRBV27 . TGTGCCAGCAGTTTTGGCGGAACCTCCTACGAGCAGTACTTC CASSFGGTSYEQYF
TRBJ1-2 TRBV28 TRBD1 TGTGCCAGCAGGAACACAGGGGGCCACTATGGCTACACCTTC CASRNTGGHYGYTF
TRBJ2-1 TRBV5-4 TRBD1 TGTGCCAGCAGCTTGTTTGGACAGGAGCACAATGAGCAGTTCTTC CASSLFGQEHNEQFF
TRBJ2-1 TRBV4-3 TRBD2 TGCGCCAGCAGCCAAGCCCTAGCGGGAAATCGGTTCTTC CASSQALAGNRFF
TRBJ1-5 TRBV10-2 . TGCGCCAGCAAAGAACAGGGCGATCAGCCCCAGCATTTT CASKEQGDQPQHF
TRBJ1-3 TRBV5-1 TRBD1 TGCGCCAGCAGCTACCAGACAGGGGTAGGAAACACCATATATTTT CASSYQTGVGNTIYF
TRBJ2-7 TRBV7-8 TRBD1 TGTGCCAGCAGCTCAAGAGGGACAGGGGATCGGTACTTC CASSSRGTGDRYF
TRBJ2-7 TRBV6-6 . TGTGCCAGCAGAATGACATACGAATCCTACGAGCAGTACTTC CASRMTYESYEQYF
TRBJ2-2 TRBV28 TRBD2 TGTGCCAGCCGAGGCGGGGGGAACACCGGGGAGCTGTTTTTT CASRGGGNTGELFF
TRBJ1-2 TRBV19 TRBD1 TGTGCCAGTAGTATGGGGACAGAAAACTATGGCTACACCTTC CASSMGTENYGYTF
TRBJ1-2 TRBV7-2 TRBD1 TGTGCCAGCAGCCCGGGACAGAACTATGGCTACACCTTC CASSPGQNYGYTF
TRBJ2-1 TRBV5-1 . TGCGCCAGCAGCTTGGTCTCCGAGGGCAATGAGCAGTTCTTC CASSLVSEGNEQFF
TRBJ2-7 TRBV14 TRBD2 TGTGCCAGCAGCCTAGGACTAGCGGGAGTTCGGTACGAGCAGTACTTC CASSLGLAGVRYEQYF
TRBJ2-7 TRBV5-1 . TGCGCCAGCAGCTCGAGGAGGGGCACAGACTACGAGCAGTACTTC CASSSRRGTDYEQYF
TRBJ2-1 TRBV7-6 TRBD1 TGTGCCAGCAGCTTCCTTACAGGGGACGGCGACAATGAGCAGTTCTTC CASSFLTGDGDNEQFF
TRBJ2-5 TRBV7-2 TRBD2 TGTGCCAGCAGCCCATTGGGACTAGGAGAGACCCAGTACTTC CASSPLGLGETQYF
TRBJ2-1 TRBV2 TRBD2 TGTGCCAGCGCGGGAGATTACAATGAGCAGTTCTTC CASAGDYNEQFF
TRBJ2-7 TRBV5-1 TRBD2 TGCGCCAGCAGCTTGGCCCCGACTAGCGGGAGCTCCTACGAGCAGTACTTC CASSLAPTSGSSYEQYF
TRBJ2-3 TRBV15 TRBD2 TGTGCCACCAGCAGTGGCGGGAGGGGCTACACAGATACGCAGTATTTT CATSSGGRGYTDTQYF
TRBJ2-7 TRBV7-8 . TGTGCCAGCAGCGAGGGCACCTACGAGCAGTACTTC CASSEGTYEQYF
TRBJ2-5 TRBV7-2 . TGTGCCAGCAGCCCCCGGACAGCCCAAGAGACCCAGTACTTC CASSPRTAQETQYF
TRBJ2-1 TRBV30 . TGTGCCTGGAGGGCGACAGGGGAGGGGGGCAGAAATGAGCAGTTCTTC CAWRATGEGGRNEQFF
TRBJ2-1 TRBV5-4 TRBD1 TGTGCCAGCAGCTCGCCGAGCACAGGGGGCCCCGGCTCCTACAATGAGCAGTTCTTC CASSSPSTGGPGSYNEQFF
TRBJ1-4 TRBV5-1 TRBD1 TGCGCCAGCAGCTTGGGACAGGGTCGTATTAAACTGTTTTTT CASSLGQGRIKLFF
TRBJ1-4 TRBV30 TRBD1 TGTGCCTGGATCCCCCGGGACAGGGGGATCCTTAGGGAAGAAAAACTGTTTTTT CAWIPRDRGILREEKLFF
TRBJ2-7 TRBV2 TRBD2 TGTGCCAGCAGGCGGGAGGGATCCTACGAGCAGTACTTC CASRREGSYEQYF
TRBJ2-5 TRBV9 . TGTGCCAGCAGCGTAGAAGGGGGGGCCGGAGAGACCCAGTACTTC CASSVEGGAGETQYF
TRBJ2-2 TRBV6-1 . TGTGCCAGCAGTGACGAGGCACGTCTCTCCGGGGAGCTGTTTTTT CASSDEARLSGELFF
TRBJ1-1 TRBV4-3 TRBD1 TGCGCCAGCAGCCGAGGGGACAGGATGGCTGAAGCTTTCTTT CASSRGDRMAEAFF
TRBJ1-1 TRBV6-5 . TGTGCCAGCAGTTACGGGGGCAGTGTGGACACTGAAGCTTTCTTT CASSYGGSVDTEAFF
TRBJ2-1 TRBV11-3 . TGTGCCAGCAGCTCAAGACGTAGCGGCTCCTACAATGAGCAGTTCTTC CASSSRRSGSYNEQFF
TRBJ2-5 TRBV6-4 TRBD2 TGTGCCAGCAGGACCGGGACTAGCGGGAGAGAGACCCAGTACTTC CASRTGTSGRETQYF
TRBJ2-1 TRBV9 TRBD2 TGTGCCAGCAGCGTAGGTGGACTAGCTCACAATGAGCAGTTCTTC CASSVGGLAHNEQFF
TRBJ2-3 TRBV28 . TGTGCCAGCAGTCGGATACAGGGCAGGGGCACAGATACGCAGTATTTT CASSRIQGRGTDTQYF
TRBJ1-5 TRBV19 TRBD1 TGTGCCAGTGAAGGACAGGGTACAAGTCAGCCCCAGCATTTT CASEGQGTSQPQHF
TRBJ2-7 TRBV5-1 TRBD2 TGCGCCAGCAGCCTGAGCGGGAGTAGGTACGAGCAGTACTTC CASSLSGSRYEQYF
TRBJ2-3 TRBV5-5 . TGTGCCAGCAGCTTGGTTCCGGGTGCAGATACGCAGTATTTT CASSLVPGADTQYF